Listed below are T cell receptor beta chains from one sample, sequenced in a study of control samples from healthy donors and cancer patients. TCRdb keeps only in-frame clones here, not all; method: immunoSEQ multiplex PCR. The sample has some 120,000 clones, over 85% seen once. What was sequenced was blood. The receptors shown here come from a man aged 25 to 45 in good health. The CDR3 runs from the conserved cysteine through the conserved F or W. The D gene is left open where the match is weak. Not all rows give a size; the values are once, few, many and, for expanded clones, a class.

clone size: -
V gene: TRBV7-9
D gene: -
J gene: TRBJ1-5
CDR3 DNA: TGTGCCAGCAGCTTAGGGGGCCCCGGGAATCAGCCCCAGCATTTT
CDR3 protein: CASSLGGPGNQPQHF

clone size: -
V gene: TRBV4-3
D gene: TRBD2
J gene: TRBJ2-2
CDR3 DNA: TGCGCCAGCAGCCAAGATAAGGGGCAGCGGGGGGGCGACGGGGAGCTGTTTTTT
CDR3 protein: CASSQDKGQRGGDGELFF

clone size: -
V gene: TRBV27
D gene: -
J gene: TRBJ2-1
CDR3 DNA: TGTGCCAGCAGTCCCCGCCTTAGGGGACCAGCCTACAATGAGCAGTTCTTC
CDR3 protein: CASSPRLRGPAYNEQFF

clone size: -
V gene: TRBV9
D gene: -
J gene: TRBJ1-2
CDR3 DNA: TGTGCCAGCAGCGTAGAAGAGGTAGGGCCCACCATCTATGGCTACACCTTC
CDR3 protein: CASSVEEVGPTIYGYTF

clone size: -
V gene: TRBV5-1
D gene: -
J gene: TRBJ1-2
CDR3 DNA: TGCGCCAGCAGGGGGGGGGACGGCCTGAACTATGGCTACACCTTC
CDR3 protein: CASRGGDGLNYGYTF

clone size: -
V gene: TRBV29-1
D gene: -
J gene: TRBJ1-2
CDR3 DNA: TGCAGCGTCGGCGCCTCAGGGCGTTGGGCCTATGGCTACACCTTC
CDR3 protein: CSVGASGRWAYGYTF

clone size: -
V gene: TRBV5-5
D gene: -
J gene: TRBJ2-3
CDR3 DNA: TGTGCCAGCAGCTCAACGGGACAACTCACAGATACGCAGTATTTT
CDR3 protein: CASSSTGQLTDTQYF

clone size: -
V gene: TRBV7-8
D gene: TRBD1
J gene: TRBJ2-7
CDR3 DNA: TGTGCCAGCAGCTTCGGACAGGTTGGCGAGCAGTACTTC
CDR3 protein: CASSFGQVGEQYF

clone size: -
V gene: TRBV5-1
D gene: -
J gene: TRBJ1-1
CDR3 DNA: TGCGCCAGCAGCTTTGAGGGGACTGAAGCTTTCTTT
CDR3 protein: CASSFEGTEAFF

clone size: once
V gene: TRBV4-2
D gene: -
J gene: TRBJ2-1
CDR3 DNA: TGTGCCAGCAGCCAAGGGGGCCTCGACAATGAGCAGTTCTTC
CDR3 protein: CASSQGGLDNEQFF

clone size: -
V gene: TRBV3-1/TRBV3-2
D gene: -
J gene: TRBJ1-2
CDR3 DNA: TGTGCCAGCAGCCAAAGAGGCGGGGGGGCTAACTATGGCTACACCTTC
CDR3 protein: CASSQRGGGANYGYTF

clone size: -
V gene: TRBV11-2
D gene: -
J gene: TRBJ1-4
CDR3 DNA: TGTGCCAGCAGCTTGTTAACCCTTGGGGGTAATGAAAAACTGTTTTTT
CDR3 protein: CASSLLTLGGNEKLFF

clone size: -
V gene: TRBV3-1/TRBV3-2
D gene: -
J gene: TRBJ2-7
CDR3 DNA: TGTGCCAGCAGCCAACAGGCGAGCGGGTACGAGCAGTACTTC
CDR3 protein: CASSQQASGYEQYF

clone size: once
V gene: TRBV10-1
D gene: -
J gene: TRBJ1-2
CDR3 DNA: TGCGCCAGCATAGGAGGAGGAACTGGTGGCTACACCTTC
CDR3 protein: CASIGGGTGGYTF

clone size: few
V gene: TRBV5-4
D gene: -
J gene: TRBJ2-6
CDR3 DNA: TGTGCCAGCAGTGCAGGGCAACCCGGGGCCAACGTCCTGACTTTC
CDR3 protein: CASSAGQPGANVLTF

clone size: -
V gene: TRBV18
D gene: TRBD1
J gene: TRBJ1-2
CDR3 DNA: TGTGCCAGCTCACCTGGGACAGGGGGATCGGACTATGGCTACACCTTC
CDR3 protein: CASSPGTGGSDYGYTF

clone size: -
V gene: TRBV19
D gene: -
J gene: TRBJ2-3
CDR3 DNA: TGTGCCAGTACTCCTGCTAGCACAGATACGCAGTATTTT
CDR3 protein: CASTPASTDTQYF

clone size: once
V gene: TRBV7-9
D gene: -
J gene: TRBJ2-7
CDR3 DNA: TGTGCCAGCAGCTTTCCGGGACAAATCTACGAGCAGTACTTC
CDR3 protein: CASSFPGQIYEQYF

clone size: -
V gene: TRBV7-2
D gene: -
J gene: TRBJ1-3
CDR3 DNA: TGTGCCAGCAGCTTAGCGGGACTATGGGCCAGGGGCACTGGAAACACCATATATTTT
CDR3 protein: CASSLAGLWARGTGNTIYF

clone size: -
V gene: TRBV7-6
D gene: -
J gene: TRBJ2-2
CDR3 DNA: TGTGCCAGCAGCTTACGAGACACCCGGACCGGGGAGCTGTTTTTT
CDR3 protein: CASSLRDTRTGELFF

clone size: -
V gene: TRBV7-9
D gene: -
J gene: TRBJ2-7
CDR3 DNA: TGTGCCAGCAGCTACACCTACGAGCAGTACTTC
CDR3 protein: CASSYTYEQYF

clone size: -
V gene: TRBV12-5
D gene: -
J gene: TRBJ1-2
CDR3 DNA: TGTGCTAGTGGTGCTTTGGGACGGACCTATGGCTACACCTTC
CDR3 protein: CASGALGRTYGYTF

clone size: -
V gene: TRBV30
D gene: -
J gene: TRBJ1-1
CDR3 DNA: TGTGCCTGGAGTGGACAGGTGAACACTGAAGCTTTCTTT
CDR3 protein: CAWSGQVNTEAFF

clone size: -
V gene: TRBV6-5
D gene: TRBD1
J gene: TRBJ2-3
CDR3 DNA: TGTGCCAGCAGCCTGACAGGGGGGCCAGATACGCAGTATTTT
CDR3 protein: CASSLTGGPDTQYF

clone size: -
V gene: TRBV7-2
D gene: -
J gene: TRBJ2-7
CDR3 DNA: TGTGCCAGCAGCTTGGGCTCCACTAGCACCTACGAGCAGTACTTC
CDR3 protein: CASSLGSTSTYEQYF

clone size: -
V gene: TRBV18
D gene: -
J gene: TRBJ1-2
CDR3 DNA: TGTGCCAGCTCACCACGGAGCTTAGATAACTATGGCTACACCTTC
CDR3 protein: CASSPRSLDNYGYTF

clone size: -
V gene: TRBV30
D gene: TRBD1
J gene: TRBJ1-4
CDR3 DNA: TGTGCCTGGAGCCCAGGGGGCGGGGGTGAAAAACTGTTTTTT
CDR3 protein: CAWSPGGGGEKLFF

clone size: once
V gene: TRBV19
D gene: -
J gene: TRBJ2-1
CDR3 DNA: TGTGCCAGTACTGATAGCCGCCTCAATGAGCAGTTCTTC
CDR3 protein: CASTDSRLNEQFF

clone size: -
V gene: TRBV4-2
D gene: TRBD1
J gene: TRBJ1-3
CDR3 DNA: TGTGCCAGCAGCCATAGGACAGGGGTGTTTGGAAACACCATATATTTT
CDR3 protein: CASSHRTGVFGNTIYF

clone size: -
V gene: TRBV10-3
D gene: -
J gene: TRBJ1-3
CDR3 DNA: TGTGCCATCTGGGTAGGCTCTGGAAACACCATATATTTT
CDR3 protein: CAIWVGSGNTIYF

clone size: once
V gene: TRBV7-9
D gene: -
J gene: TRBJ2-5
CDR3 DNA: TGTGCCAGCAGCTTCCACCAAGAGACCCAGTACTTC
CDR3 protein: CASSFHQETQYF

clone size: -
V gene: TRBV25-1
D gene: -
J gene: TRBJ2-1
CDR3 DNA: TGTGCCAGCAGTGAACTTGTCTCCGCTGAGCAGTTCTTC
CDR3 protein: CASSELVSAEQFF

clone size: -
V gene: TRBV7-8
D gene: -
J gene: TRBJ2-1
CDR3 DNA: TGTGCCAGCAGCTTAGAGGGTCCTTCCACTTACAATGAGCAGTTCTTC
CDR3 protein: CASSLEGPSTYNEQFF

clone size: few
V gene: TRBV5-1
D gene: TRBD1
J gene: TRBJ1-6
CDR3 DNA: TGCGCCAGCAGCTTGCTGGGACAGGGAAATTCACCCCTCCACTTT
CDR3 protein: CASSLLGQGNSPLHF

clone size: -
V gene: TRBV7-9
D gene: -
J gene: TRBJ2-3
CDR3 DNA: TGTGCCAGCAGCTTAGCGAACCCCACAGATACGCAGTATTTT
CDR3 protein: CASSLANPTDTQYF

clone size: -
V gene: TRBV10-3
D gene: TRBD2
J gene: TRBJ2-7
CDR3 DNA: TGTGCCATCAAGTCAGGGACTAGCTCCACCTGGGAGCAGTACTTC
CDR3 protein: CAIKSGTSSTWEQYF

clone size: -
V gene: TRBV2
D gene: -
J gene: TRBJ2-3
CDR3 DNA: TGTGCCAGCAGTGAAGAAGTCAACTCAGATACGCAGTATTTT
CDR3 protein: CASSEEVNSDTQYF

clone size: -
V gene: TRBV7-9
D gene: TRBD1
J gene: TRBJ1-5
CDR3 DNA: TGTGCCAGCAGCCCTGGGACAGGGGGTTTCCAGCCCCAGCATTTT
CDR3 protein: CASSPGTGGFQPQHF

clone size: once
V gene: TRBV5-1
D gene: -
J gene: TRBJ1-3
CDR3 DNA: TGCGCCAGCAAAGAGACGGGCTCTGGAAACACCATATATTTT
CDR3 protein: CASKETGSGNTIYF

clone size: -
V gene: TRBV14
D gene: TRBD2
J gene: TRBJ2-1
CDR3 DNA: TGTGCCAGCAGCCAAGATTCATACGGGGGGGTCTACAATGAGCAGTTCTTC
CDR3 protein: CASSQDSYGGVYNEQFF

clone size: -
V gene: TRBV3-1/TRBV3-2
D gene: -
J gene: TRBJ2-2
CDR3 DNA: TGTGCCAGCAGCCAAGAGGGGGGCCCACGCACCGGGGAGCTGTTTTTT
CDR3 protein: CASSQEGGPRTGELFF

clone size: -
V gene: TRBV27
D gene: -
J gene: TRBJ2-7
CDR3 DNA: TGTGCCAGCAGTTTAAGGCTAGTAGGGTACGAGCAGTACTTC
CDR3 protein: CASSLRLVGYEQYF

clone size: -
V gene: TRBV27
D gene: TRBD2
J gene: TRBJ2-5
CDR3 DNA: TGTGCCAGCAGTTTACGCAGCGGGGGGGCCTACGAGACCCAGTACTTC
CDR3 protein: CASSLRSGGAYETQYF

clone size: -
V gene: TRBV7-7
D gene: TRBD1
J gene: TRBJ2-7
CDR3 DNA: TGTGCTAGCAGCAGTGACAGGGGGCTCGACGAGCAGTACTTC
CDR3 protein: CASSSDRGLDEQYF

clone size: -
V gene: TRBV30
D gene: -
J gene: TRBJ1-1
CDR3 DNA: TGTGCCTGGAGTAGGGAGAACACTGAAGCTTTCTTT
CDR3 protein: CAWSRENTEAFF

clone size: -
V gene: TRBV5-1
D gene: TRBD1
J gene: TRBJ1-3
CDR3 DNA: TGCGCCAGCAGCAAAAGGACAGGGGCCTCTGGAAACACCATATATTTT
CDR3 protein: CASSKRTGASGNTIYF

clone size: -
V gene: TRBV3-1/TRBV3-2
D gene: -
J gene: TRBJ2-7
CDR3 DNA: TGTGCCAGCAGCCAAGGAACGGGGGGCACGCTTGGGGTCGAGCAGTACTTC
CDR3 protein: CASSQGTGGTLGVEQYF

clone size: -
V gene: TRBV7-9
D gene: -
J gene: TRBJ2-7
CDR3 DNA: TGTGCCAGCAGCTTAGTTCCCCACGAGCAGTACTTC
CDR3 protein: CASSLVPHEQYF

clone size: -
V gene: TRBV7-7
D gene: -
J gene: TRBJ2-2
CDR3 DNA: TGTGCTAGCAGCTTTGGGGGGCGCGGGGAGCTGTTTTTT
CDR3 protein: CASSFGGRGELFF

clone size: -
V gene: TRBV6-5
D gene: -
J gene: TRBJ2-1
CDR3 DNA: TGTGCCAGCAGTTACTCCATCACAGGGTTGAATGAGCAGTTCTTC
CDR3 protein: CASSYSITGLNEQFF

clone size: once
V gene: TRBV5-5
D gene: TRBD2
J gene: TRBJ2-5
CDR3 DNA: TGTGCCAGCAGCTCCGAACCCTGGACTAGCGGGGGGAATACCCAGTACTTC
CDR3 protein: CASSSEPWTSGGNTQYF

clone size: -
V gene: TRBV4-1
D gene: -
J gene: TRBJ1-5
CDR3 DNA: TGCGCCAGCAGTCAAGGTAGGGGTGGTCAGCCCCAGCATTTT
CDR3 protein: CASSQGRGGQPQHF